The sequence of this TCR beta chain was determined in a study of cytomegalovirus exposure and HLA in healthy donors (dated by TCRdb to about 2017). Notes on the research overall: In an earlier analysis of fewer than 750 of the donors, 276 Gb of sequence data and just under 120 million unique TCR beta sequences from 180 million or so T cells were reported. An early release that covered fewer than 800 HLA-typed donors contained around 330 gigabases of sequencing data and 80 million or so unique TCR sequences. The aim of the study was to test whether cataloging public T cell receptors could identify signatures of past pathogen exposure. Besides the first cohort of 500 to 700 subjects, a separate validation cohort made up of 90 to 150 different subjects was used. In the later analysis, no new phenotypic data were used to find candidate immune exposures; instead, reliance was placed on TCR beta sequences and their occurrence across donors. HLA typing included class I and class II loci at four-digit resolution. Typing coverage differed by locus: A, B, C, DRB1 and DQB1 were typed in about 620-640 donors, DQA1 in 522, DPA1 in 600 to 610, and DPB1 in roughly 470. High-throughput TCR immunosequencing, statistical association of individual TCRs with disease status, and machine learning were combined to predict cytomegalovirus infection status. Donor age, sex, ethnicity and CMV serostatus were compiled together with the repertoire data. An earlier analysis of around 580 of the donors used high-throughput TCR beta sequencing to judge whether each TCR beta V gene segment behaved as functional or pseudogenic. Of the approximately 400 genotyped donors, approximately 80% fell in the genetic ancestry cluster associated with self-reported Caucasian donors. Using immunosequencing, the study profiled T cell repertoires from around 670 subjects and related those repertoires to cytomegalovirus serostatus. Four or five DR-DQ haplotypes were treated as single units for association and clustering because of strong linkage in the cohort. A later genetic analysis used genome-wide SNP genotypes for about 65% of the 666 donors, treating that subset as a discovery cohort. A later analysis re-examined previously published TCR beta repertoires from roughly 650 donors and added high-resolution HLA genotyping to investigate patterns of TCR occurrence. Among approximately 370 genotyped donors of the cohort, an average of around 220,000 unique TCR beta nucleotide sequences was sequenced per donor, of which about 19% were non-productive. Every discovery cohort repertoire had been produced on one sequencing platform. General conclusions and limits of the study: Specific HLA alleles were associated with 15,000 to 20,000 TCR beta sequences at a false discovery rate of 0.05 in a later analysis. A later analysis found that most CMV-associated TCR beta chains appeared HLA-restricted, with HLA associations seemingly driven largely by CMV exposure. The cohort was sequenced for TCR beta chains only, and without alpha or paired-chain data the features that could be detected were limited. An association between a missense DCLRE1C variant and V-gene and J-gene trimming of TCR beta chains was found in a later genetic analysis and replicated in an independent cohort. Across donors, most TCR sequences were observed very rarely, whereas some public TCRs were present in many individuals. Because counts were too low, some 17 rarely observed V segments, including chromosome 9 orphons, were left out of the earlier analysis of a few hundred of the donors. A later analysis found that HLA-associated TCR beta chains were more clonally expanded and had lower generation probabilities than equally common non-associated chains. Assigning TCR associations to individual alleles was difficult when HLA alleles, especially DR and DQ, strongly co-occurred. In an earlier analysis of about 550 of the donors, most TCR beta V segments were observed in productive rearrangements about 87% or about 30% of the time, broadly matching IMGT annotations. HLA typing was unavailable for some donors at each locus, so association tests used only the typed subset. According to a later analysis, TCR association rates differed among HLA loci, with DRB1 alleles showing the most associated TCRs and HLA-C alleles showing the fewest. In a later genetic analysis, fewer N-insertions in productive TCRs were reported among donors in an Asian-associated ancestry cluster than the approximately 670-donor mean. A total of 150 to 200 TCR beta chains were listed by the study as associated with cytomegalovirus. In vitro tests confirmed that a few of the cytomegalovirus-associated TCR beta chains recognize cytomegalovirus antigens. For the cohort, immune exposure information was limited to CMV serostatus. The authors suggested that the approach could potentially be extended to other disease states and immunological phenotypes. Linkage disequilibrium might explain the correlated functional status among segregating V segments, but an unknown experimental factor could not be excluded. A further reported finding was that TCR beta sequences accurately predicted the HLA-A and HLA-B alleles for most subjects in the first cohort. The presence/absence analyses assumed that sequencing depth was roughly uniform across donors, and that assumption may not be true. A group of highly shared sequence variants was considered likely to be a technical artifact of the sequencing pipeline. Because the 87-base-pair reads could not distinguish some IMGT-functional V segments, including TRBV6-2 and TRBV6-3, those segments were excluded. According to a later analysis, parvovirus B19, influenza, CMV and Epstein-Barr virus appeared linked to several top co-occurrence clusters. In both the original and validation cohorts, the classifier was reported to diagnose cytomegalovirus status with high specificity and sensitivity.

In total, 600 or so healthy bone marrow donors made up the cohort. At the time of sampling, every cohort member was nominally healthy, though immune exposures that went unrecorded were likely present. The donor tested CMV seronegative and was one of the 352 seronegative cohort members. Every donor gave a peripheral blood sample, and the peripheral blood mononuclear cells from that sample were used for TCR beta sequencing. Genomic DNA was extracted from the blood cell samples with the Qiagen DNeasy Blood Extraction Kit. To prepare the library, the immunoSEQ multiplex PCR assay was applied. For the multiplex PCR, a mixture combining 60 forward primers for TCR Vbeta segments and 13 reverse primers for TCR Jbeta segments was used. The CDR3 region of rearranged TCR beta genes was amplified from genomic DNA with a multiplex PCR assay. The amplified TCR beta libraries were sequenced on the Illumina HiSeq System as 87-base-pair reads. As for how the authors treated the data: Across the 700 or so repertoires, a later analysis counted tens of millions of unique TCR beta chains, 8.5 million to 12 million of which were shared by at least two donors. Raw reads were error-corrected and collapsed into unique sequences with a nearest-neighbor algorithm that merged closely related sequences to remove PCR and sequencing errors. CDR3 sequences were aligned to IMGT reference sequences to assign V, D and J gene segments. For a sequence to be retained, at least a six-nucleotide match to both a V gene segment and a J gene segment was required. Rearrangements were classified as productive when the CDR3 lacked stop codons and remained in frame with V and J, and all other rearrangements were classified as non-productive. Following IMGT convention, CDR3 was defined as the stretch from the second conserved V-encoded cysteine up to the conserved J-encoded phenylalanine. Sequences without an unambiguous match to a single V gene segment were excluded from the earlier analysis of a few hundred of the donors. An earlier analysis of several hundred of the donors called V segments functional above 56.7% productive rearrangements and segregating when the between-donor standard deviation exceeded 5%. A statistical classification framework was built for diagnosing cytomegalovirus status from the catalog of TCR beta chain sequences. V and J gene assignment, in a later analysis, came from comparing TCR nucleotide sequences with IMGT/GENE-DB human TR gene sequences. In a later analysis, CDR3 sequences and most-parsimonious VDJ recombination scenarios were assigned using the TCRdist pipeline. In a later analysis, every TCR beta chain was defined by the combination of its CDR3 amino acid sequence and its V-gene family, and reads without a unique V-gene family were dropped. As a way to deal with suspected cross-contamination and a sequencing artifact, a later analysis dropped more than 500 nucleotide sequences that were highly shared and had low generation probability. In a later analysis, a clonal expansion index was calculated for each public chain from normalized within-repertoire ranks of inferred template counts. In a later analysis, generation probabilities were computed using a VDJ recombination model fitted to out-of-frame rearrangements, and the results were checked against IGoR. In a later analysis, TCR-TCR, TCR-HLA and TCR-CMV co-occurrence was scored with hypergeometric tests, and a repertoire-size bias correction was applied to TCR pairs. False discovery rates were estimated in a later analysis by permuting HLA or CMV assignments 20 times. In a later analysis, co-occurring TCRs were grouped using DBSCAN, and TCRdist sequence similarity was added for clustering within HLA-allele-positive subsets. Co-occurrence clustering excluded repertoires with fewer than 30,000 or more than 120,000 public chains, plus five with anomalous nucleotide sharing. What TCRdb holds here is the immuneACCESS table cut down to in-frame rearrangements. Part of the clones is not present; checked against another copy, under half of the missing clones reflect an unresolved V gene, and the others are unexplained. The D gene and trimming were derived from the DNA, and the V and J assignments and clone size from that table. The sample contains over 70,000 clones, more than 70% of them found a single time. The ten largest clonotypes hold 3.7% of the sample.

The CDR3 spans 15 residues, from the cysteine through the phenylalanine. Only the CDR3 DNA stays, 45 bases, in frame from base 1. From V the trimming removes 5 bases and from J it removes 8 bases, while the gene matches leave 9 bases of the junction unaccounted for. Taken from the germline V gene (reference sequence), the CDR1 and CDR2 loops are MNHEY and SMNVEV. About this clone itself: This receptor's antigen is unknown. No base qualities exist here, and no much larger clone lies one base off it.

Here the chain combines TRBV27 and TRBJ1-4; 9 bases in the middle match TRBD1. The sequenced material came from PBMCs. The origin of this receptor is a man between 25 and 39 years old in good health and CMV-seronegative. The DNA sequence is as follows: TGTGCCAGCAGTCTAAAAGGGACAGGGCGGGAAAAACTGTTTTTT. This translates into CASSLKGTGREKLFF.